Following are 8 T cell receptor beta chains from one sample sequenced in a study of graft-versus-host responses after intestinal transplantation. Profiled with immunoSEQ multiplex PCR; TCRdb holds only in-frame clones, not every one. The repertoire holds about 40,000 clones, with roughly nine tenths as singletons. The sequencing used PBMCs, collected around 330 days after intestinal transplant. The receptor set was obtained from a human patient who received an intestinal transplant, so some T cells may come from the graft donor.

This chain uses TRBV7-3 with TRBJ2-7; tentatively, D is TRBD1 (5 bases). The germline V gene has CDR1 SGHTA and CDR2 FQGTGA. V was trimmed by 4 bases and J by 5 bases, leaving 15 bases between them. The CDR3 covers 14 residues. The CDR3 region is CASSSTGPFDEQYF. Written as DNA, the CDR3 is TGTGCCAGCAGCTCCACAGGTCCCTTCGACGAGCAGTACTTC.

The chain's CDR3 is CASLWTGNTEAFF. The CDR3 DNA follows: TGTGCCAGCCTATGGACGGGGAACACTGAAGCTTTCTTT. The chain carries TRBV2 and TRBJ1-1; D unresolved. The V end lost 8 bases, the J end lost 1 base, and 11 bases lay between the germline ends. CDR3 size: 13 residues. The germline CDR1 and CDR2 sequences are SNHLY and FYNNEI.

J is TRBJ2-7 and V is TRBV5-1; D could derive from TRBD1 or TRBD2 (5 bases each). This CDR3 is built from 14 residues. Per germline, CDR1 SGHRS and CDR2 YFSETQ. V lost 10 bases, J lost 2 bases, and 19 bases lay in between. In DNA form, the CDR3 reads TGCGCCCGATATCCGAGGGACCGCCCCTACGAGCAGTACTTC. Protein sequence: CARYPRDRPYEQYF.

V and J are TRBV5-6 and TRBJ1-2; D not certain. CDR3 length: 15 residues. Trimming left V 4 bases short and J 5 bases short, with 18 bases between. Germline V gene data show CDR1 as SGHDT and CDR2 as YYEEEE. The CDR3 DNA follows: TGTGCCAGCAGCCCCTGGATGACAAACATATATGGCTACACCTTC. Translated, it gives CASSPWMTNIYGYTF. Full variable domain (remainder filled in from reference TRBV5-6 and TRBJ1-2): DAGVTQSPTHLIKTRGQQVTLRCSPKSGHDTVSWYQQALGQGPQFIFQYYEEEERQRGNFPDRFSGHQFPNYSSELNVNALLLGDSALYLCASSPWMTNIYGYTFGSGTRLTVV.

The sample holds one count of this clone. V usage is TRBV9 and J usage is TRBJ2-1; no definite D call. The CDR3 is 11 residues long. V lost 4 bases, J lost 13 bases, and 12 bases lay in between. Germline values: CDR1 SGDLS, CDR2 YYNGEE. The CDR3 protein is CASSITEVQFF. CDR3 nucleotides: TGTGCCAGCAGCATTACCGAAGTACAGTTCTTC. The full variable domain, in which reference TRBV9 and TRBJ2-1 provide the parts outside the CDR3, is DSGVTQTPKHLITATGQRVTLRCSPRSGDLSVYWYQQSLDQGLQFLIQYYNGEERAKGNILERFSAQQFPDLHSELNLSSLELGDSALYFCASSITEVQFFGPGTRLTVL.

This clone was recorded only once. The chain employs TRBV28 and TRBJ2-5; D might be TRBD1 (6 bases). There are 14 residues in the CDR3. The germline gives CDR1 MDHEN, CDR2 SYDVKM. Trimming took off 3 bases at V and 1 base at J, with 9 bases between the two ends. The DNA of the CDR3 is TGTGCCAGCAGTTTGGGACATCCCCAAGAGACCCAGTACTTC. Its protein product is CASSLGHPQETQYF.

V usage is TRBV25-1 and J usage is TRBJ2-5; possibly TRBD1 or TRBD2 for D (7 bases each). Germline V CDR1 and CDR2: MGHDK, SYGVNS. The CDR3 is 18 amino acids. Trimming left V 4 bases short and J 7 bases short, with 28 bases between. This CDR3 reads CASSVGSGTIEGAGTQYF. CDR3 bases: TGTGCCAGCAGTGTAGGTTCCGGGACTATCGAGGGGGCCGGGACCCAGTACTTC.

V usage is TRBV30 and J usage is TRBJ1-1; D not certain. The V end lost 0 bases, the J end lost 4 bases, and 9 bases lay between the germline ends. Germline CDR1 is GTSNPN and CDR2 is SVGIG (reference sequence). The CDR3 is 13 amino acids. The chain's CDR3 is CAWSVSGGTEAFF. DNA of the CDR3: TGTGCCTGGAGTGTATCTGGAGGCACTGAAGCTTTCTTT.